The present TCR beta chain was sequenced within a study of OX40 agonist ivuxolimab in advanced cancers. Overall study context: Allowance was made for prior anti-PD-1, anti-PD-L1 or anti-CTLA-4 therapy, and 40% had some. Partial responses, seen in three patients, involved one hepatocellular carcinoma and two cutaneous melanomas.

About this clone: Its antigen remains unidentified.

Clones were sequenced by immunoSEQ multiplex PCR, and TCRdb holds only the in-frame ones, with some missing. The sample has tens of thousands of clones, 80% seen once; the top ten hold around 8.2%. The germline V gene has CDR1 MRHNA and CDR2 SNTAGT. The CDR3 consists of 15 residues. V was trimmed by 6 bases and J by 0 bases, leaving 12 bases between them. Findings of the study overall: In a subset of nonresponders, normalized T-cell clonal expansion was also low. Partial responders at 0.1-3.0 mg/kg had among the lowest clonal expansion.

The chain employs TRBV6-4 and TRBJ2-1, with TRBD2 as a possible D gene (6 bases). Sequencing was performed on CD4+ or CD8+ T cells sorted from blood, taken in a trial of the OX40 agonist ivuxolimab. The TCR sequence derives from an adult with an advanced solid tumor such as melanoma, head and neck, liver or kidney cancer. CDR3 region: CASSLVEGSYNEQFF. The DNA for the CDR3 is TGTGCCAGCAGCCTGGTGGAGGGCTCCTACAATGAGCAGTTCTTC.